These T cell receptor beta chains were read from a single sample in a study of shared clonotypes between healthy human individuals. Profiling relied on immunoSEQ multiplex PCR, and the TCRdb table lists in-frame clones only, not all of them. Here the sample spans a few million clones, around 95% being singletons. The specimen sequenced was naive CD8+ T cells from PBMCs. These receptors originate from a man aged 18 to 35 in good health. Some clones in this sample may be carry-over from other donors' samples. The CDR3 runs from the conserved cysteine through the conserved F or W. The order of the fields is V gene, CDR3 length, J gene, D gene, clone size, CDR3 DNA, CDR3 protein. The D gene is left open where the match is weak. Clone size is stated in some rows and not others, as once, few, many or a class when expanded.

TRBV6-1	12	TRBJ2-7	-	few	TGTGCCAGCAGTGAATTGCGGTACGAGCAGTACTTC	CASSELRYEQYF
TRBV9	14	TRBJ2-6	-	-	TGTGCCAGCAGCGTAACTCCTGGGGCCAACGTCCTGACTTTC	CASSVTPGANVLTF
TRBV6-5	15	TRBJ1-1	-	-	TGTGCCAGCAGTTACTCCCCAGATGGGGACACTGAAGCTTTCTTT	CASSYSPDGDTEAFF
TRBV27	13	TRBJ2-7	-	-	TGTGCCAGCAGTTTAGGCGCAACCTACGAGCAGTACTTC	CASSLGATYEQYF
TRBV2	13	TRBJ1-1	-	-	TGTGCCAGCGCGGGATTCCCGAACACTGAAGCTTTCTTT	CASAGFPNTEAFF
TRBV19	13	TRBJ2-5	TRBD2	-	TGTGCCAGTAGTATGGAGGGAGGGGAGACCCAGTACTTC	CASSMEGGETQYF
TRBV27	14	TRBJ2-7	TRBD1	-	TGTGCCAGCAGCTATGGACAGGGGTACGGCGAGCAGTACTTC	CASSYGQGYGEQYF
TRBV7-2	16	TRBJ2-7	TRBD2	-	TGTGCCAGCAGCTTAAGGCTAGCGGGAGGTGGCTACGAGCAGTACTTC	CASSLRLAGGGYEQYF
TRBV28	13	TRBJ1-2	-	few	TGTGCCGGCCGACCCCGGGGCTACAATGGCTACACCTTC	CAGRPRGYNGYTF
TRBV30	12	TRBJ2-5	-	-	TGTGCCTGGAACGGGATACAAGAGACCCAGTACTTC	CAWNGIQETQYF
TRBV27	18	TRBJ2-3	TRBD2	-	TGTGCCAGCAGTTTCCTACTTAGCGGGAGTTCCACCTTGGATACGCAGTATTTT	CASSFLLSGSSTLDTQYF
TRBV4-1	15	TRBJ2-2	-	few	TGCGCCAGCAGCCACAAGGACAGGAGGGGCGGGGAGCTGTTTTTT	CASSHKDRRGGELFF
TRBV28	14	TRBJ2-5	-	-	TGTGCCAGCAGTTTGAGGGCTGCTCAAGAGACCCAGTACTTC	CASSLRAAQETQYF